This TCR beta chain was documented in a study of T cell changes during pregnancy in multiple sclerosis. V was pared by 5 bases and J by 2 bases, with 10 bases between. The CDR3 is made up of 15 amino acids. Germline CDR1 reads MNHEY; CDR2 reads SMNVEV (reference sequence). TCRdb's table, derived via immunoSEQ multiplex PCR, lists solely in-frame clones and lacks some. The data show 69,000 or so clones, around 92% seen once. The TCR was taken from a female donor with multiple sclerosis, enrolled in a pregnancy study. The sample in question was peripheral blood, obtained before pregnancy. The V call is TRBV27, the J call TRBJ2-6, with TRBD1 as a possible D gene (6 bases). The CDR3 DNA sequence: TGTGCCAGCAGTGCCCACAGGGCTGGGGCCAACGTCCTGACTTTC. Its translation: CASSAHRAGANVLTF.